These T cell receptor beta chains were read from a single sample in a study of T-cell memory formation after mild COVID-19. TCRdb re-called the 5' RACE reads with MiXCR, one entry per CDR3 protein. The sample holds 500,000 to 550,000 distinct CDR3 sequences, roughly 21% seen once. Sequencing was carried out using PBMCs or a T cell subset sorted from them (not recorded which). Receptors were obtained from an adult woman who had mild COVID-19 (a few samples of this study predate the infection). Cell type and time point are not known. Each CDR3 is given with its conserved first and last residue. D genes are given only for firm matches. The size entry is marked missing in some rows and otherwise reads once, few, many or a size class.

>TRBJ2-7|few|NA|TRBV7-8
CASASLGISYEQYF
TGTGCCAGCGCCTCGCTTGGGATCTCCTACGAGCAGTACTTC
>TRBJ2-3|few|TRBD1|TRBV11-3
CASSRTGRLDTQYF
TGTGCCAGCAGCCGGACAGGGCGCCTAGATACGCAGTATTTT
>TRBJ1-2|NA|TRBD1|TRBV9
CASSVTGTVLYGYTF
TGTGCCAGCAGCGTAACCGGGACAGTCCTCTATGGCTACACCTTC
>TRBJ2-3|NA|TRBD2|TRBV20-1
CSARDRAAGLAGAPGTDTQYF
TGCAGTGCTAGAGATCGTGCAGCGGGACTAGCGGGAGCCCCAGGCACAGATACGCAGTATTTT
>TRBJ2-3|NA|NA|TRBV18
CASSPRSTITDTQYF
TGTGCCAGCTCACCACGATCAACGATCACAGATACGCAGTATTTT
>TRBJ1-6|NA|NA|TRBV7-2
CASSAPGVANSPLHF
TGTGCCAGCAGCGCTCCAGGGGTTGCGAATTCACCCCTCCACTTT
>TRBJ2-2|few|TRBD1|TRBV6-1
CASSAAGGTTGELFF
TGTGCCAGCAGTGCGGCAGGGGGCACGACCGGGGAGCTGTTTTTT
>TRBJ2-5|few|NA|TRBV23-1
CASSLWGVETQYF
TGCGCCAGCAGCCTATGGGGGGTAGAGACCCAGTACTTC
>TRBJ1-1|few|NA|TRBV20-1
CSARAGGAAEAFF
TGCAGTGCACGAGCCGGGGGGGCCGCTGAAGCTTTCTTT
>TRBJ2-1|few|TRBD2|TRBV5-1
CASSLLELAGGPFSYNEQFF
TGCGCCAGCAGCTTGCTAGAACTAGCGGGAGGCCCCTTCTCCTACAATGAGCAGTTCTTC
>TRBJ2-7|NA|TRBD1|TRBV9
CASSPSDRVGWQQYF
TGTGCCAGCAGCCCATCCGACAGGGTTGGCTGGCAGCAGTACTTC
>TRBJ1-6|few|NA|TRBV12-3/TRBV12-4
CASSLARVGPRSPLHF
TGTGCCAGCAGTTTAGCGCGAGTCGGGCCGAGGTCACCCCTCCACTTT
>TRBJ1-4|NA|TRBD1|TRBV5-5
CASSWRPGQGATNEKLFF
TGTGCCAGCAGCTGGAGACCGGGACAGGGCGCAACTAATGAAAAACTGTTTTTT
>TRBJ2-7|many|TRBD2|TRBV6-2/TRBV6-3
CASRGTSGGEQYF
TGTGCCAGCAGAGGGACTAGCGGTGGCGAGCAGTACTTC
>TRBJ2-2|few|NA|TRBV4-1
CASSQVSRSTGELFF
TGCGCCAGCAGCCAAGTTTCCAGGAGCACCGGGGAGCTGTTTTTT
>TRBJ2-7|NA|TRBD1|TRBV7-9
CASSPEGTGGAEQYF
TGTGCCAGCAGCCCGGAGGGGACAGGGGGCGCCGAGCAGTACTTC
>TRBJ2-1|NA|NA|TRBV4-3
CASSRVGANEQFF
TGCGCCAGCAGCCGTGTGGGGGCGAATGAGCAGTTCTTC
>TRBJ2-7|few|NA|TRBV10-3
CAISPQGSYEQYF
TGTGCCATCTCCCCCCAGGGGTCCTACGAGCAGTACTTC
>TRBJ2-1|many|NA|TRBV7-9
CASSRAELYNEQFF
TGTGCCAGCAGCCGAGCGGAGCTCTACAATGAGCAGTTCTTC
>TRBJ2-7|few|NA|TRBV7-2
CASSLVSGVISYEQYF
TGTGCCAGCAGCTTAGTTTCCGGGGTTATCTCCTACGAGCAGTACTTC
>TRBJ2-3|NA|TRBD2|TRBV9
CASSFSSGGGTDTQYF
TGTGCCAGCAGTTTTTCTAGCGGGGGAGGCACAGATACGCAGTATTTT
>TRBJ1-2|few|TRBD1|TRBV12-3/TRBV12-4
CASTDRGAYGYTF
TGTGCCAGCACCGACAGGGGGGCCTATGGCTACACCTTC